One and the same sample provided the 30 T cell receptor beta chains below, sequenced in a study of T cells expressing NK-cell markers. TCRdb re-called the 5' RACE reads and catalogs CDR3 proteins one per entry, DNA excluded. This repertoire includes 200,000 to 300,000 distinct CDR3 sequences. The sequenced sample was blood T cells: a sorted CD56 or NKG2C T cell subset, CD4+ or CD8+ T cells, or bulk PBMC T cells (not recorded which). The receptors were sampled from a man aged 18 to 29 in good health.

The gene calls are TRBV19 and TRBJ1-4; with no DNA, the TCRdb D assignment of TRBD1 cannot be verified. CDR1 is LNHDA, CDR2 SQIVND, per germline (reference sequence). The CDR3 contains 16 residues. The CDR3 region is CASRGNNDRFRRKLFF.

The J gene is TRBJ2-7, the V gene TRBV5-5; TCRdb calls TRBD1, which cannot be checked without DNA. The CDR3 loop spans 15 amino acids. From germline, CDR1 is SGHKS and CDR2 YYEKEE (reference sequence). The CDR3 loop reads CASSLSPGGGYEQYF.

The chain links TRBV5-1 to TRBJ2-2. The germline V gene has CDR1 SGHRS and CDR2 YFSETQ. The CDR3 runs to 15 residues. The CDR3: CASSLGDTLGGELFF.

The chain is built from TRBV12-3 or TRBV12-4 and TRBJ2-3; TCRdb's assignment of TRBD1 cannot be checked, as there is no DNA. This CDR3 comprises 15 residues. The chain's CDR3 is CASSPRQGVPHTQYF.

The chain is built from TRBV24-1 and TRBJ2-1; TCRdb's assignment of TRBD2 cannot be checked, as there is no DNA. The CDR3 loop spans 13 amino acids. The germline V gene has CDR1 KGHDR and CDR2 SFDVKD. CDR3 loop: CATEGLGRNEQFF.

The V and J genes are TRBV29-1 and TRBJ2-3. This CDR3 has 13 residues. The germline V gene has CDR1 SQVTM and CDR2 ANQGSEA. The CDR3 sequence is CSVESKYTDTQYF.

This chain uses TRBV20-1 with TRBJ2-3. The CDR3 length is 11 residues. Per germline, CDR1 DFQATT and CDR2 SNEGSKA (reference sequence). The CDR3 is CSATTSNTQYF.

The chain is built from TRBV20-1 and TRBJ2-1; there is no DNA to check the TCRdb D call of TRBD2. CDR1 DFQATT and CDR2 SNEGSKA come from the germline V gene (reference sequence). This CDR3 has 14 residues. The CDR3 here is CSARRLGPYNEQFF.

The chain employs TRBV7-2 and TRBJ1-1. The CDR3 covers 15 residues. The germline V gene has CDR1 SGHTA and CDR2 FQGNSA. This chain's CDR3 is CASSLRNSVSTEAFF.

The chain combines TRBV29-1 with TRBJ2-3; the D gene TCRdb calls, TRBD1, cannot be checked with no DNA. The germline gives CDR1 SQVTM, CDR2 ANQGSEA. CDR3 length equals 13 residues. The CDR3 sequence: CSVAAPLTDTQYF.

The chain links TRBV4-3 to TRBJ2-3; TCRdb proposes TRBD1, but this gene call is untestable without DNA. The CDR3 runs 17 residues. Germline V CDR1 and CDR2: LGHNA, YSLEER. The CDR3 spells CASSQGAGGYGTDTQYF.

The CDR3 sequence: CSARHTRVQETQYF. The gene calls are TRBV20-1 and TRBJ2-5. The CDR3 runs to 14 residues. Germline assignment: CDR1 DFQATT and CDR2 SNEGSKA (reference sequence).

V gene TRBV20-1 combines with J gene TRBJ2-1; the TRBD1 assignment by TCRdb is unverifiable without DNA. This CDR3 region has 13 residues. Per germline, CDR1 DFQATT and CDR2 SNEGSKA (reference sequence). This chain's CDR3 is CSASRDSNNEQFF.

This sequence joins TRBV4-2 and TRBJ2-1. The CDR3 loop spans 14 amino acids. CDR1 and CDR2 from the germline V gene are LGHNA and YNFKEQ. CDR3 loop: CASSQGTPYNEQFF.

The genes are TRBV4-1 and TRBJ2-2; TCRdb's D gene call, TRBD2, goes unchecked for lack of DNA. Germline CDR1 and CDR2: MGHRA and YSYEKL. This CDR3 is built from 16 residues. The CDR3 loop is CASSQVVAGVAGELFF.

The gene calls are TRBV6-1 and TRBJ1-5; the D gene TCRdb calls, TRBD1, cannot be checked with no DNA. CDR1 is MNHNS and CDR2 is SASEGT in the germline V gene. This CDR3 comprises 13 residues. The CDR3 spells CASTTGAGQPQHF.

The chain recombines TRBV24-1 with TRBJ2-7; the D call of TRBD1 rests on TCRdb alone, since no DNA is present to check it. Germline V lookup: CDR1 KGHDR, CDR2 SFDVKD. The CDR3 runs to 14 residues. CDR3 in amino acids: CATSRTAGDDEQYF.

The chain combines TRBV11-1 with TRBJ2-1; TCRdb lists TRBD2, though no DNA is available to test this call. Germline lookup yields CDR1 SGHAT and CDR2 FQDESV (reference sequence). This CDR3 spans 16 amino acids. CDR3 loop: CASSLGGTRPYNEQFF.

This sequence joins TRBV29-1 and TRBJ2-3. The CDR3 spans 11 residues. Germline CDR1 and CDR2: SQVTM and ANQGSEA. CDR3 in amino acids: CSVVFGNTQYF.

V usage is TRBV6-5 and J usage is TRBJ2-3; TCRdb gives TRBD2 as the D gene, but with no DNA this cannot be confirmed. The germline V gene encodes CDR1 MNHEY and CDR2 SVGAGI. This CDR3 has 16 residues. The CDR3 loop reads CASSYSGLTVTDTQYF.

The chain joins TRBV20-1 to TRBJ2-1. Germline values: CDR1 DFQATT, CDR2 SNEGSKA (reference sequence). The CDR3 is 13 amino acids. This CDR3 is CSGLGRAYNEQFF.

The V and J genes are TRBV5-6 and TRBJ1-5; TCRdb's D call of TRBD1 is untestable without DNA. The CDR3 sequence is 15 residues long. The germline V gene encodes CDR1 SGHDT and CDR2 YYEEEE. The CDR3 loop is CASSQQGNSNQPQHF.

The CDR3 sequence is CSAHKRGQYEQYF. This chain links TRBV20-1 with TRBJ2-7; the TCRdb D gene call, TRBD2, has no DNA to confirm it. Germline CDR1 and CDR2: DFQATT and SNEGSKA (reference sequence). The CDR3 has 13 amino acids.

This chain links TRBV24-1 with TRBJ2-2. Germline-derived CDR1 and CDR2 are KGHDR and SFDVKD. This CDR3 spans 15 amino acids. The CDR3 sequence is CATSDFTGNTGELFF.

The CDR3 protein is CAWTLGQNYGYTF. This sequence joins TRBV30 and TRBJ1-2; lacking DNA, the TRBD1 call made by TCRdb goes unchecked. The CDR3 totals 13 residues. Germline V gives CDR1 GTSNPN, CDR2 SVGIG (reference sequence).

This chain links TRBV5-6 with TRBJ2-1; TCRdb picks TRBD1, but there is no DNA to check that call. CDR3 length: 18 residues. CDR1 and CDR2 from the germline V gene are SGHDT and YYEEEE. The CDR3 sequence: CASSPSGTLGGSYNEQFF.

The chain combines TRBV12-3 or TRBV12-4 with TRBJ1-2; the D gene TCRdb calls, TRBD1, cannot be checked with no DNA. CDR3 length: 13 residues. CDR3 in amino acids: CASSPWEANGYTF.

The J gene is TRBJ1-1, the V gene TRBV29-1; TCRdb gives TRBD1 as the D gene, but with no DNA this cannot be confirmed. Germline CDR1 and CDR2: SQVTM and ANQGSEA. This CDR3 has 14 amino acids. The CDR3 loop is CSVEDPPGNTEAFF.

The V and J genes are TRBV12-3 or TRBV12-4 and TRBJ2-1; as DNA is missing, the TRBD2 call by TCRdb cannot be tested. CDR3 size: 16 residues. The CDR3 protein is CASSLARGLGERVQFF.

CDR3 in amino acids: CSVEEGRLAGGQFF. The J gene is TRBJ2-1, the V gene TRBV29-1; TCRdb outputs TRBD2, but without DNA this stays unchecked. In germline, CDR1 is SQVTM, CDR2 ANQGSEA. This CDR3 is built from 14 residues.